The following is a T cell receptor (beta chain) sequence with its context. The antigen it binds to is not known. Base qualities are missing; no much larger clone stands one base away. High-throughput TCRbeta CDR3 sequencing of frozen genomic DNA was performed by immunoSEQ, with PCR amplification, mapping, bias correction and internal controls included. The source study handled its data this way. Only productive rearrangements were retained, and each unique TCRbeta sequence was defined by its CDR3 nucleotide sequence together with its V and J gene. Donor-reactive sequences required at least 5-fold expansion in CFSE-low cells versus unstimulated pre-transplant cells and at least 0.01% frequency. To ensure at least 90% detection power, minimum frequency thresholds were set for each subject based on that subject's lowest-template unstimulated sample. Jensen-Shannon divergence between the top 1000 TCRbeta sequences post-transplant and pre-transplant was used to measure repertoire turnover. Changes in detection of donor-reactive sequences were tested with two-sided Fisher's exact tests. TCRdb took over this immuneACCESS table, retaining in-frame rearrangements with V and J assigned. Such tables are incomplete; in checked studies, under half of the missing clones stem from an unresolved V gene, and the remainder is unexplained. The DNA was the basis for D and trimming; V, J and clone size are from that table. Recorded for this sample are roughly 80,000 clones; approximately 82% of them occurred a single time. The ten top clones hold roughly 3% of the sample.

The germline V gene encodes CDR1 SGHAT and CDR2 FQNNGV. Trimming costs V 2 bases and J 7 bases, and their ends lie 21 bases apart. The CDR3, from cysteine to phenylalanine, totals 17 residues. Only the CDR3 part of the read is kept: 51 bases, read in frame from the first base. These data are taken from a study of T cell clones after liver transplantation (dated by TCRdb to between 2018 and 2020). A note on the overall study: The samples were obtained from ITN030ST, a randomized trial that attempted immunosuppression withdrawal within 2 years after liver transplantation. After a pre-transplant mixed lymphocyte reaction, TCRbeta sequencing was used to pinpoint donor-reactive T cell clones, which were subsequently tracked in post-transplant blood. Third party-reactive TCRbeta sequences were also identified from pre-transplant MLRs to serve as an antigen-independent comparator for donor-reactive sequences. Three of the eight recipients were HCV-positive; the others were transplanted for non-autoimmune, non-viral indications. The subjects received no induction therapy and were kept on standard immunosuppression until randomization at 12-24 months post-transplant. To count as tolerant, a recipient had to stay completely off immunosuppression for at least one year without liver enzymes climbing beyond twice the upper limit of normal. Blood samples were collected pre-transplant, pre-randomization before withdrawal, and post-randomization after either full withdrawal or failed withdrawal. Of the 8 liver transplant recipients making up the studied cohort, 3 were classified as tolerant and 5 as non-tolerant.

Overall results and qualifications from the work: Because of small, heterogeneous patient numbers and non-standardized post-transplant time points, the conclusions were only preliminary. A significant post-transplant decrease in circulating donor-reactive CD4 TCRbeta sequences was observed in most of the 8 subjects, irrespective of tolerance or HCV status. Once repertoire turnover was taken into account, donor-reactive detection showed a significant reduction for CD4 in 7 of 8 subjects and for CD8 in 8 of 8. Low numbers of available donor cells limited the measurable donor-reactive repertoire in a couple of subjects. Because allograft tissue specimens were not available, migration of donor-reactive T cells into the graft, rather than deletion, may have occurred. Donor-reactive sequences decreased more than third party-reactive sequences, which suggests partial antigen-specific deletion that was not related to withdrawal success.

Unstimulated PBMCs, after thawing, were stained for CD3, CD4 and CD8 and then FACS-sorted into CD3+CD4+ and CD3+CD8+ populations. Each of the 8 studied subjects was randomized to immunosuppression withdrawal. The Qiagen DNeasy Blood and Tissue Kit was used for isolation of genomic DNA. This TCR was recovered from a human patient who received a liver transplant. Following a transplant, some T lymphocytes may have been derived from the graft donor. The sample was CD4+ T cells from blood, taken at the 22-month timepoint. The receptor chain draws on TRBV11-2 and TRBJ1-5; perhaps TRBD1 is the D gene, with 5 bases matching. Read as DNA, the sequence is TGTGCCAGCAGCTTATGGACGGATATGGGACGGGACCAGCCCCAGCATTTT. The resulting protein is CASSLWTDMGRDQPQHF.